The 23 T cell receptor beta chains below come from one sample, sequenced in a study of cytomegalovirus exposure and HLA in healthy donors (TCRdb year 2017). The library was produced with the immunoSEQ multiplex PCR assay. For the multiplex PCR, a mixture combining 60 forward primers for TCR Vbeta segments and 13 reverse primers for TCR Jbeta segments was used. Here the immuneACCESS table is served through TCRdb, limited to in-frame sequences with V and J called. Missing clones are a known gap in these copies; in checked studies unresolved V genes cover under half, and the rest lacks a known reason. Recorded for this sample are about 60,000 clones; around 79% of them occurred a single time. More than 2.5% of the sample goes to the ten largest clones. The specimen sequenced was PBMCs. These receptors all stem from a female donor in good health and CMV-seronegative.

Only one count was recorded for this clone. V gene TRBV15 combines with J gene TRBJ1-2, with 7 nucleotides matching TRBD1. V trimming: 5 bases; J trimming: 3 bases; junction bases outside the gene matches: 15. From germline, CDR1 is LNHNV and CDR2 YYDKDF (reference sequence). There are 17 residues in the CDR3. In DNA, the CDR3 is TGTGCCACCAGCCCCCGACAGGGTCGTCAAAGGGACTATGGCTACACCTTC. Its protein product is CATSPRQGRQRDYGYTF.

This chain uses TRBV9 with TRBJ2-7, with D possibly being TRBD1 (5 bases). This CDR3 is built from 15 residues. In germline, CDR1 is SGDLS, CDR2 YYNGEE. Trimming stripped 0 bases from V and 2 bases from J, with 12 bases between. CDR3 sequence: CASSVAGDSTYEQYF. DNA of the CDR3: TGTGCCAGCAGCGTAGCAGGCGACAGCACCTACGAGCAGTACTTC.

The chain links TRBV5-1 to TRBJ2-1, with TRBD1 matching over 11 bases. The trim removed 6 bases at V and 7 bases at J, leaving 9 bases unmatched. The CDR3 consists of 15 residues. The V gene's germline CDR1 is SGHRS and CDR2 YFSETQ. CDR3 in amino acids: CASTRWTGGKNEQFF. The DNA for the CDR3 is TGCGCCAGCACCAGGTGGACAGGGGGCAAGAATGAGCAGTTCTTC. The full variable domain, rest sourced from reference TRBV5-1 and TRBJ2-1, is KAGVTQTPRYLIKTRGQQVTLSCSPISGHRSVSWYQQTPGQGLQFLFEYFSETQRNKGNFPGRFSGRQFSNSRSEMNVSTLELGDSALYLCASTRWTGGKNEQFFGPGTRLTVL.

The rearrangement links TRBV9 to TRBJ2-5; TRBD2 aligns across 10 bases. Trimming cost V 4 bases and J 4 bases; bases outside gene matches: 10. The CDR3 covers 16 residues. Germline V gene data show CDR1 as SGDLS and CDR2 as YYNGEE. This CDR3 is CASSPGTSAIVETQYF. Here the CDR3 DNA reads TGTGCCAGCAGCCCGGGGACTAGCGCGATCGTAGAGACCCAGTACTTC.

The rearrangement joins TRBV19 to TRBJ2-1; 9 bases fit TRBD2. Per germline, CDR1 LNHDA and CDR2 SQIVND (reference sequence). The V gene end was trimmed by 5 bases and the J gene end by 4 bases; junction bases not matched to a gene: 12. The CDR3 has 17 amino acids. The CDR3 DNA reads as TGTGCCAGTAGTCCCATATTTCTAGCGGGAAGATACAATGAGCAGTTCTTC. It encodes CASSPIFLAGRYNEQFF.

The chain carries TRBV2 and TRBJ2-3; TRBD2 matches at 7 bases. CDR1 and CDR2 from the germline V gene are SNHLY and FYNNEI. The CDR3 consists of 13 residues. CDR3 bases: TGTGCTGGTGGGGGGGTCAGCACAGATACGCAGTATTTT. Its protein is CAGGGVSTDTQYF.

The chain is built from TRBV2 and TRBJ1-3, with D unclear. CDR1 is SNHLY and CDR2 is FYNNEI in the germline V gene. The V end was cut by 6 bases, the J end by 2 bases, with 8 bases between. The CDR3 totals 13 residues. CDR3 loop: CASRQAPGNTIYF. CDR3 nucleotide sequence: TGTGCCAGCAGGCAGGCCCCTGGAAACACCATATATTTT.

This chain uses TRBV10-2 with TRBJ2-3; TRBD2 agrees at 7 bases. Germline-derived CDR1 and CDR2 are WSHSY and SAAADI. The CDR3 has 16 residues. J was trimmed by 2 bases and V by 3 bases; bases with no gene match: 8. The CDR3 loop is CASSDGGETNTDTQYF. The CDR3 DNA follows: TGCGCCAGCAGTGATGGGGGGGAGACTAACACAGATACGCAGTATTTT.

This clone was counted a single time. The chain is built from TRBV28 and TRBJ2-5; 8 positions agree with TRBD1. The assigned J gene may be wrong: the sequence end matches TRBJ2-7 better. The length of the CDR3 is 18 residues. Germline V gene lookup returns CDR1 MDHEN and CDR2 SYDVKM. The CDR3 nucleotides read TGTGCCAGCAGTTTATCCTTTAACCGCCGGGACAGGACCTACGAGCAGTACTTC. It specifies CASSLSFNRRDRTYEQYF.

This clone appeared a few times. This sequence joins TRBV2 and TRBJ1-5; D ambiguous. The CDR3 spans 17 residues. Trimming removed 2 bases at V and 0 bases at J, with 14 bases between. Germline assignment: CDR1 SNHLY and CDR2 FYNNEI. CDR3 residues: CASSESLTLDSNQPQHF. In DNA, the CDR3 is TGTGCCAGCAGTGAAAGTTTGACACTAGATAGCAATCAGCCCCAGCATTTT.

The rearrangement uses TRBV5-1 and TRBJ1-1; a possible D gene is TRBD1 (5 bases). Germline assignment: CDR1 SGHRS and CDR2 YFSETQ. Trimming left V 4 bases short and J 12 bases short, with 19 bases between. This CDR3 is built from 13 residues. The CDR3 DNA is TGCGCCAGCAGCCTGCGGACGGAAGGGGTGTCTTTCTTT. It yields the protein CASSLRTEGVSFF.

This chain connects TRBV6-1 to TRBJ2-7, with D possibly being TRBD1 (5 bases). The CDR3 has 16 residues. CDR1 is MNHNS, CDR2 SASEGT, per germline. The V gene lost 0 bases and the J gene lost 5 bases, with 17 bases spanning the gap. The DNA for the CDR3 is TGTGCCAGCAGTGAAGCGAGGCCAGGGTTCGTCCACGAGCAGTACTTC. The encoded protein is CASSEARPGFVHEQYF.

The CDR3 nucleotides are TGCGCCAGCAGCTCCGGGACAGGGGACGAAAAACTGTTTTTT. Translated, it gives CASSSGTGDEKLFF. This chain uses TRBV5-1 with TRBJ1-4; 10 bases fit TRBD1. The V and J ends lost 3 bases and 8 bases, in that order; junction bases with no gene match: 4. The CDR3 runs 14 residues. Germline V gene data show CDR1 as SGHRS and CDR2 as YFSETQ.

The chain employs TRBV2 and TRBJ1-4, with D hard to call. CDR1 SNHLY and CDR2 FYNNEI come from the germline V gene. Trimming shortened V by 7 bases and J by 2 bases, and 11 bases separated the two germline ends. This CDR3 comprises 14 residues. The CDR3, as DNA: TGTGCCAGCATCCGGAGGCCCACTAATGAAAAACTGTTTTTT. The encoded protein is CASIRRPTNEKLFF. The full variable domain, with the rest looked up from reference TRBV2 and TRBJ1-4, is EPEVTQTPSHQVTQMGQEVILRCVPISNHLYFYWYRQILGQKVEFLVSFYNNEISEKSEIFDDQFSVERPDGSNFTLKIRSTKLEDSAMYFCASIRRPTNEKLFFGSGTQLSVL.

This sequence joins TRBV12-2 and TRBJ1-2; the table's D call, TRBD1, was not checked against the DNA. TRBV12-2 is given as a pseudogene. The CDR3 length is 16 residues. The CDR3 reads CASRYPSGTGPYGYTF. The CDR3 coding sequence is TGTGCAAGTCGCTACCCCTCCGGGACAGGGCCTTATGGCTACACCTTC.

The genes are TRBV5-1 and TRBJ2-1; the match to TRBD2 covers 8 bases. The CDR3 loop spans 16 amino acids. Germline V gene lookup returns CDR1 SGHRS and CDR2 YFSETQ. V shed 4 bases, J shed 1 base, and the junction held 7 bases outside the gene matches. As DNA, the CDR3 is TGCGCCAGCAGCGGAACTAGCGGCAGTTCCTACAATGAGCAGTTCTTC. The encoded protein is CASSGTSGSSYNEQFF.

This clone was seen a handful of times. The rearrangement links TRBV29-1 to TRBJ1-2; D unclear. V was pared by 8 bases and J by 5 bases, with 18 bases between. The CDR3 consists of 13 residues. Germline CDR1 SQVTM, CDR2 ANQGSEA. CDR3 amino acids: CSCRSGSDYGYTF. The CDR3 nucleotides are TGCAGCTGCCGCTCCGGGTCGGATTATGGCTACACCTTC.

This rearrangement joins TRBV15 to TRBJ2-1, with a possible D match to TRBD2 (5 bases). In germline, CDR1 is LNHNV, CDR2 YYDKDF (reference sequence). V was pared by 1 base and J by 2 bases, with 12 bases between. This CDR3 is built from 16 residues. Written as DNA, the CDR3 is TGTGCCACCAGCAGAGGAAGAAGCGGAGCCTACAATGAGCAGTTCTTC. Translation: CATSRGRSGAYNEQFF.

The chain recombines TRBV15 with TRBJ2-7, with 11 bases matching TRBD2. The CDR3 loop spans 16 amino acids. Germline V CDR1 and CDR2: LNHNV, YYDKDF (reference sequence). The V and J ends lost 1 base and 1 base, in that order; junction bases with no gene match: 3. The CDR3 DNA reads TGTGCCACCAGCAGAGGGGTAGCGGGAGGGTCCTACGAGCAGTACTTC. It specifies CATSRGVAGGSYEQYF.

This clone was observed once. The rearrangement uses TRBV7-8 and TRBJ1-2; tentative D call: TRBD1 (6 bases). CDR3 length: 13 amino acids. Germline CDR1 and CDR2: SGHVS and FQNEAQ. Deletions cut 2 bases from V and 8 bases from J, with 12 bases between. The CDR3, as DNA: TGTGCCAGCAGCTTACCAGGGGCAGGAGGCTACACCTTC. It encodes CASSLPGAGGYTF.

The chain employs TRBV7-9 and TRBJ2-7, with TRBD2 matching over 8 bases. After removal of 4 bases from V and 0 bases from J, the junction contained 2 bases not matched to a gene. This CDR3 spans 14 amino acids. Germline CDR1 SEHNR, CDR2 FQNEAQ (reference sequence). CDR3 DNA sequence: TGTGCCAGCAGCTCGGGACTAGTCTCCTACGAGCAGTACTTC. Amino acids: CASSSGLVSYEQYF. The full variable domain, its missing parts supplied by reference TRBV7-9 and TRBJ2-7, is DTGVSQNPRHKITKRGQNVTFRCDPISEHNRLYWYRQTLGQGPEFLTYFQNEAQLEKSRLLSDRFSAERPKGSFSTLEIQRTEQGDSAMYLCASSSGLVSYEQYFGPGTRLTVT.

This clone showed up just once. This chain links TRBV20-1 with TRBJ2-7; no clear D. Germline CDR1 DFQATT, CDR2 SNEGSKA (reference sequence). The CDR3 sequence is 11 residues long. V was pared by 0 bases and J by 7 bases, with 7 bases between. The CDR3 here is CSARDPREQYF. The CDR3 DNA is TGCAGTGCTAGAGATCCCAGAGAGCAGTACTTC.

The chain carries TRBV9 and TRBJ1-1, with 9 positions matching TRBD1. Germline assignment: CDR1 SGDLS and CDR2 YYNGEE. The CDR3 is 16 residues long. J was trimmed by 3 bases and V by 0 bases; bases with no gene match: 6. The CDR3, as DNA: TGTGCCAGCAGCGTAGAGGGACAGGGTTCTCACACTGAAGCTTTCTTT. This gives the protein CASSVEGQGSHTEAFF.